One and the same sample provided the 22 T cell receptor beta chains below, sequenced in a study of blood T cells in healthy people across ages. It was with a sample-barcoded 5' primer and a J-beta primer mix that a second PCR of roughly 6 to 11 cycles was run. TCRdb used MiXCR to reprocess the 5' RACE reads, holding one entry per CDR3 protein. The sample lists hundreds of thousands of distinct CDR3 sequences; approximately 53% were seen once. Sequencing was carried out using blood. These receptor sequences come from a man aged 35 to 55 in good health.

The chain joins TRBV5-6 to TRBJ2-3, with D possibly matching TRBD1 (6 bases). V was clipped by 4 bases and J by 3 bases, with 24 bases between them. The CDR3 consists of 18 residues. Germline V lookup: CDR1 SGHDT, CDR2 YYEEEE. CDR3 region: CASSPINTRQEGTDTQYF. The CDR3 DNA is TGTGCCAGCAGCCCGATCAATACCCGACAGGAAGGGACAGATACGCAGTATTTT.

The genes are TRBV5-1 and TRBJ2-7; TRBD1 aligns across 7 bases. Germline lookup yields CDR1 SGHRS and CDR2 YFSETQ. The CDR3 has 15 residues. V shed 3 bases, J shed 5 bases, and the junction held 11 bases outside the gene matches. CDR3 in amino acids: CASSSVTGTVDEQYF. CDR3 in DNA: TGCGCCAGCAGCTCAGTAACCGGGACAGTCGACGAGCAGTACTTC.

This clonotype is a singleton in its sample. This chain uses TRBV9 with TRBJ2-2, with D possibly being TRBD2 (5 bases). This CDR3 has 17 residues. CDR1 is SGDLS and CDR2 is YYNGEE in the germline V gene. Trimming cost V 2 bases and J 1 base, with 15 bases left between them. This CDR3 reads CASSVTSASLNTGELFF. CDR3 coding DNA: TGTGCCAGCAGCGTTACATCGGCTAGCCTGAACACCGGGGAGCTGTTTTTT.

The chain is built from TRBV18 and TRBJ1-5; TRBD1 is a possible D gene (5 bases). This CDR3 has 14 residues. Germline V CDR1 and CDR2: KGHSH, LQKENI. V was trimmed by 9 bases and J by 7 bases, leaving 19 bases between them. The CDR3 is CASSTSRGFQPQHF. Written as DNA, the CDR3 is TGTGCCAGTTCCACTAGCCGGGGGTTCCAGCCCCAGCATTTT.

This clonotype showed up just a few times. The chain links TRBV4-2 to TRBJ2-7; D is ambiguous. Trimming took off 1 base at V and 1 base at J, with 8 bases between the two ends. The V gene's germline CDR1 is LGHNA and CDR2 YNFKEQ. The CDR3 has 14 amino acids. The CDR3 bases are TGTGCCAGCAGCCAAGGGGCTGGGTCCTACGAGCAGTACTTC. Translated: CASSQGAGSYEQYF.

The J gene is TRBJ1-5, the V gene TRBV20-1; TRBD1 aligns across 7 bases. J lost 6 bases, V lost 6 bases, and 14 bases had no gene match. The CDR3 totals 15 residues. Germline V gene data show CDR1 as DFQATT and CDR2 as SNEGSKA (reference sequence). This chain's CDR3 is CSATVTGPGGQPQHF. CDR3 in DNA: TGCAGTGCAACCGTGACAGGGCCGGGGGGTCAGCCCCAGCATTTT.

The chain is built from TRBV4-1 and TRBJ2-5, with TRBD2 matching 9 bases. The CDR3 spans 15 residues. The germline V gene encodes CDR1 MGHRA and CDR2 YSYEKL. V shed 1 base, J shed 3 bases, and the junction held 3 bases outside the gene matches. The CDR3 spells CASSQASGAEETQYF. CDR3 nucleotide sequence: TGCGCCAGCAGCCAAGCTAGCGGGGCGGAAGAGACCCAGTACTTC.

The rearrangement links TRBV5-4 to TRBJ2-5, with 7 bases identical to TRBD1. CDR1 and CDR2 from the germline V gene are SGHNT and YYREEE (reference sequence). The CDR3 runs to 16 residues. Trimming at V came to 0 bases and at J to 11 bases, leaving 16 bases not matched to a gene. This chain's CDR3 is CASSLVRDSRHNEQYF. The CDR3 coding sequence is TGTGCCAGCAGCTTGGTTAGGGACAGCCGACACAATGAGCAGTACTTC. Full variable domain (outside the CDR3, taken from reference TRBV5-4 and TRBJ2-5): ETGVTQSPTHLIKTRGQQVTLRCSSQSGHNTVSWYQQALGQGPQFIFQYYREEENGRGNFPPRFSGLQFPNYSSELNVNALELDDSALYLCASSLVRDSRHNEQYFGPGTRLLVL.

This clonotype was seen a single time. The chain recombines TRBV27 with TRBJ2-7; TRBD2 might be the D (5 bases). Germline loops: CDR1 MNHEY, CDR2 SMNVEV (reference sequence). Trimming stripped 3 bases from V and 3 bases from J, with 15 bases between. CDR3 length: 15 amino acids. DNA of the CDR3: TGTGCCAGCAGTTTTGTTGAAAATCGGGGCTACGAGCAGTACTTC. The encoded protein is CASSFVENRGYEQYF.

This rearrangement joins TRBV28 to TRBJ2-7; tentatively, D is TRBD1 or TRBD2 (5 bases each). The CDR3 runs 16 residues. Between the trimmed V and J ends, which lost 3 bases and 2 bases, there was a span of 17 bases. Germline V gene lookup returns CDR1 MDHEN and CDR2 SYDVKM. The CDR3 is CASSFWQTAVPYEQYF. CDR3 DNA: TGTGCCAGCAGTTTTTGGCAGACAGCGGTACCCTACGAGCAGTACTTC.

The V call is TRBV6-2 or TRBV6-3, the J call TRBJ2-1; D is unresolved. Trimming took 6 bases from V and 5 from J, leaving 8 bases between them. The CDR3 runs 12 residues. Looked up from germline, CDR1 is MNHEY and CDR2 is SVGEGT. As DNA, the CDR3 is TGTGCCAGCAGGGAGAGGAACAATGAGCAGTTCTTC. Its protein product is CASRERNNEQFF.

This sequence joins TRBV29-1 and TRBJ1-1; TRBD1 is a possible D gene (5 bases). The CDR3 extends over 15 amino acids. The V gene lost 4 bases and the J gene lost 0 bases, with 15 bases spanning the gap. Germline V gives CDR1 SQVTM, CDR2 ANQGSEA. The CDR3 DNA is TGCAGCGTTGGCCCGCCTAAGGGGATGAACACTGAAGCTTTCTTT. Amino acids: CSVGPPKGMNTEAFF. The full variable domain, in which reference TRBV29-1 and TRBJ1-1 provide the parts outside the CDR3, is SAVISQKPSRDICQRGTSLTIQCQVDSQVTMMFWYRQQPGQSLTLIATANQGSEATYESGFVIDKFPISRPNLTFSTLTVSNMSPEDSSIYLCSVGPPKGMNTEAFFGQGTRLTVV.

The CDR3 sequence: CASSVRDWAEKLFF. The CDR3 coding sequence is TGTGCCAGCAGCGTCCGGGACTGGGCCGAAAAACTGTTTTTT. The chain couples TRBV28 to TRBJ1-4, with D perhaps matching TRBD1 (5 bases). Germline V CDR1 and CDR2: MDHEN, SYDVKM. The CDR3 contains 14 residues. Trimming shortened V by 6 bases and J by 8 bases, and 16 bases separated the two germline ends.

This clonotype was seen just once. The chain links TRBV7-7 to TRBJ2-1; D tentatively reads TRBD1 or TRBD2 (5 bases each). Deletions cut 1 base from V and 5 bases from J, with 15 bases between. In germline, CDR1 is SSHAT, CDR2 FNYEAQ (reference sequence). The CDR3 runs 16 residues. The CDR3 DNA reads TGTGCCAGCAGCTTAGGGGGCGGAGGAGGTAACAATGAGCAGTTCTTC. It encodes CASSLGGGGGNNEQFF.

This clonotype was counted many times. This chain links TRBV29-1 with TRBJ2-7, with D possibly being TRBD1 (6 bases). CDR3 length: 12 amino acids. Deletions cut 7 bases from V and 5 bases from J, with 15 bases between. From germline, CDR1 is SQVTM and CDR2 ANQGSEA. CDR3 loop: CSGSRGPHEQYF. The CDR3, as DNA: TGCAGCGGAAGCAGGGGTCCCCACGAGCAGTACTTC.

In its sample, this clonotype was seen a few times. CDR3 DNA sequence: TGTGCCAGCAGTTTATTGGGCAGGGAAGAGACCCAGTACTTC. It encodes CASSLLGREETQYF. The V gene is TRBV27, the J gene TRBJ2-5; maybe TRBD1 (5 bases). V was clipped by 1 base and J by 3 bases, with 9 bases between them. Germline loops: CDR1 MNHEY, CDR2 SMNVEV (reference sequence). The CDR3 consists of 14 residues.

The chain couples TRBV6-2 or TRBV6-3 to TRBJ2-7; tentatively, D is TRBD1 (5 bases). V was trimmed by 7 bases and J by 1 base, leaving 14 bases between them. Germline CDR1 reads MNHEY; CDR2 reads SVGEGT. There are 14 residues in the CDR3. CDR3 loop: CASILQAGSYEQYF. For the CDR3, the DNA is TGTGCCAGCATTCTACAGGCAGGATCCTACGAGCAGTACTTC.

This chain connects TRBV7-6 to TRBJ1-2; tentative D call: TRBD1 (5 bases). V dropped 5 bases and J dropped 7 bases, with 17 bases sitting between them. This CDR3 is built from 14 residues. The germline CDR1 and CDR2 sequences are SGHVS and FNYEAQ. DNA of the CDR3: TGTGCCAGCAGCCCCGAAGCAATAGGGGCTGGCTACACCTTC. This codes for CASSPEAIGAGYTF.

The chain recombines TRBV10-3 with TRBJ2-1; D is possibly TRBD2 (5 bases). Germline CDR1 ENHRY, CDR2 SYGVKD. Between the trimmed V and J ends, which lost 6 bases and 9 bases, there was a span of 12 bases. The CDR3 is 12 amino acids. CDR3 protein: CAIREALAEQFF. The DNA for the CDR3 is TGTGCCATCAGAGAGGCGCTAGCTGAGCAGTTCTTC.

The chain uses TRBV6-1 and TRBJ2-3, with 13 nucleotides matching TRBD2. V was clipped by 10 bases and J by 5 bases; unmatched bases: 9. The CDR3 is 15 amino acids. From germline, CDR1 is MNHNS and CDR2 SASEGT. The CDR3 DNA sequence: TGTGCCACCGGACTAGCGGGAGCGGTGGTAGATACGCAGTATTTT. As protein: CATGLAGAVVDTQYF.

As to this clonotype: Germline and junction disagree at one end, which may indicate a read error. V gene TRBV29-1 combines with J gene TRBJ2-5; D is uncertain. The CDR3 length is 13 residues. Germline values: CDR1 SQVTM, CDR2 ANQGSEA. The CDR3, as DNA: TGCGGCGTTGAAGGCATGGGGATGGAGACCCAGTACTTC. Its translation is CGVEGMGMETQYF.

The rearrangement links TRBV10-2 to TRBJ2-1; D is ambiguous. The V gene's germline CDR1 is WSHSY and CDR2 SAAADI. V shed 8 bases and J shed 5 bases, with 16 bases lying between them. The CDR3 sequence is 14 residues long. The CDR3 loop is CASESPKINNEQFF. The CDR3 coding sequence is TGCGCCAGCGAAAGCCCTAAAATTAACAATGAGCAGTTCTTC.